The 28 T cell receptor beta chains listed next were all sequenced from one sample in a study of PD-1 blockade in classical Hodgkin lymphoma. Only in-frame clones appear in the TCRdb table, and some are missing; sequencing was by immunoSEQ multiplex PCR. Among about 90,000 clones listed, about 93% were seen once. Every single patient, without exception, relapsed after autologous stem cell transplantation, and brentuximab vedotin exposure varied. Source: peripheral blood mononuclear cells (PBMCs), taken before the second cycle of nivolumab. The origin of the receptors is a human donor with classical Hodgkin lymphoma.

The chain joins TRBV29-1 to TRBJ1-2, with 7 bases aligning to TRBD1. This CDR3 contains 13 residues. CDR1 is SQVTM, CDR2 ANQGSEA, per germline. V was clipped by 1 base and J by 7 bases; unmatched bases: 6. The CDR3 is CSVEGQGLSGYTF. The CDR3 nucleotides read TGCAGCGTTGAAGGACAGGGTTTGTCTGGCTACACCTTC.

V gene TRBV5-1 combines with J gene TRBJ2-7; possibly TRBD2 for D (5 bases). This CDR3 comprises 15 residues. V gave up 4 bases and J gave up 4 bases, with 18 bases separating them. CDR1 is SGHRS and CDR2 is YFSETQ in the germline V gene. CDR3: CASSPYAGEGYEQYF. CDR3 nucleotides: TGCGCCAGCAGCCCGTATGCCGGAGAGGGTTACGAGCAGTACTTC.

This chain links TRBV7-9 with TRBJ1-1; D is perhaps TRBD1 (5 bases). CDR1 and CDR2 from the germline V gene are SEHNR and FQNEAQ (reference sequence). CDR3 length: 14 residues. V was clipped by 3 bases and J by 2 bases, with 10 bases between them. CDR3 sequence: CASSFLGVNTEAFF. CDR3 DNA: TGTGCCAGCAGCTTTTTAGGGGTCAACACTGAAGCTTTCTTT.

This clone was observed a few times. V gene TRBV5-1 combines with J gene TRBJ1-1, with 9 nucleotides matching TRBD1. Looked up from germline, CDR1 is SGHRS and CDR2 is YFSETQ. The J segment lost 6 bases and the V segment lost 4 bases, leaving 13 bases of the junction unmatched. This CDR3 is 16 amino acids long. The CDR3 sequence: CASSLRDRVSGPEAFF. CDR3 nucleotide sequence: TGCGCCAGCAGCCTCCGGGACAGGGTTTCAGGACCTGAAGCTTTCTTT. The full variable domain, rest sourced from reference TRBV5-1 and TRBJ1-1, is KAGVTQTPRYLIKTRGQQVTLSCSPISGHRSVSWYQQTPGQGLQFLFEYFSETQRNKGNFPGRFSGRQFSNSRSEMNVSTLELGDSALYLCASSLRDRVSGPEAFFGQGTRLTVV.

This chain links TRBV30 with TRBJ1-2, with no clear D. Germline CDR1 reads GTSNPN; CDR2 reads SVGIG (reference sequence). V dropped 3 bases and J dropped 6 bases, with 11 bases sitting between them. The CDR3 is 12 residues long. The CDR3 loop is CAWSAGRDGYTF. Here the CDR3 DNA reads TGTGCCTGGAGCGCGGGGAGAGATGGCTACACCTTC.

The V gene is TRBV10-3, the J gene TRBJ2-5; 10 bases are shared with TRBD1. The CDR3 is made up of 14 amino acids. J lost 5 bases, V lost 10 bases, and 10 bases had no gene match. The germline V gene has CDR1 ENHRY and CDR2 SYGVKD. The CDR3 coding sequence is TGTGCCACTGTCGACAGGGGGCGAGGGGAGACCCAGTACTTC. It encodes CATVDRGRGETQYF.

CDR3 residues: CASSGAGFEAFF. The CDR3 DNA sequence: TGTGCCAGCAGCGGAGCGGGTTTTGAAGCTTTCTTT. The chain combines TRBV9 with TRBJ1-1; D is unclear. Germline-derived CDR1 and CDR2 are SGDLS and YYNGEE. The CDR3 has 12 residues. V was trimmed by 3 bases and J by 7 bases, leaving 10 bases between them.

Written as DNA, the CDR3 is TGTGCCAGTACCTCGACAGGGCGAATCTATGGCTACACCTTC. It specifies CASTSTGRIYGYTF. The V gene is TRBV19, the J gene TRBJ1-2; 7 nucleotides align to TRBD1. V lost 7 bases to trimming and J lost 4 bases; unmatched junction nucleotides: 9. CDR3 size: 14 residues. CDR1 is LNHDA, CDR2 SQIVND, per germline (reference sequence).

V gene TRBV18 combines with J gene TRBJ2-1, with 7 bases identical to TRBD2. The germline V gene has CDR1 KGHSH and CDR2 LQKENI. CDR3 size: 13 residues. The trim removed 3 bases at V and 9 bases at J, leaving 5 bases unmatched. CDR3 loop: CASSPGLVVEQFF. CDR3 DNA: TGTGCCAGCTCACCTGGACTAGTTGTTGAGCAGTTCTTC.

The chain is built from TRBV18 and TRBJ2-7; the D gene is possibly TRBD2 (5 bases). Trimming took off 4 bases at V and 10 bases at J, with 14 bases between the two ends. In germline, CDR1 is KGHSH, CDR2 LQKENI. The CDR3 spans 12 residues. The CDR3, as DNA: TGTGCCAGCTCACTACGAGGGAGTCACCAGTACTTC. This gives the protein CASSLRGSHQYF.

CDR3 nucleotide sequence: TGTGCCAGCAGCCCCGGACAGTTGAACACTGAAGCTTTCTTT. Residues: CASSPGQLNTEAFF. This rearrangement joins TRBV11-2 to TRBJ1-1; D possibly corresponds to TRBD1 (6 bases). The CDR3 runs 14 residues. From germline, CDR1 is SGHAT and CDR2 FQNNGV. V was shortened by 5 bases and J by 0 bases, with 10 bases between the two germline ends.

The rearrangement links TRBV27 to TRBJ2-5, with TRBD2 matching 8 bases. This CDR3 is built from 15 residues. J was trimmed by 1 base and V by 2 bases; bases with no gene match: 3. Per germline, CDR1 MNHEY and CDR2 SMNVEV (reference sequence). In DNA form, the CDR3 reads TGTGCCAGCAGTTTAGCGGGGGGACCCCAAGAGACCCAGTACTTC. Amino acid sequence: CASSLAGGPQETQYF.

The rearrangement links TRBV18 to TRBJ2-2; D is unclear. Trimming cost V 0 bases and J 8 bases, with 13 bases left between them. This CDR3 contains 15 residues. Per the germline V gene, CDR1 is KGHSH and CDR2 is LQKENI. The CDR3 is CASSPPGSVPGELFF. Here the CDR3 DNA reads TGTGCCAGCTCACCACCAGGCTCTGTTCCAGGGGAGCTGTTTTTT. The variable domain in full, completed from reference TRBV18 and TRBJ2-2, reads NAGVMQNPRHLVRRRGQEARLRCSPMKGHSHVYWYRQLPEEGLKFMVYLQKENIIDESGMPKERFSAEFPKEGPSILRIQQVVRGDSAAYFCASSPPGSVPGELFFGEGSRLTVL.

J is TRBJ2-4 and V is TRBV12-2. TRBV12-2 is recorded as a pseudogene. CDR3 length: 17 residues. The CDR3 protein is CASRSPPRDLAKNIQYF. CDR3 nucleotides: TGTGCAAGTCGTTCACCCCCCAGAGACCTAGCCAAAAACATTCAGTACTTC.

The J gene is TRBJ1-1, the V gene TRBV6-5; no clear D gene. Germline CDR1 MNHEY, CDR2 SVGAGI. V lost 5 bases, J lost 8 bases, and 18 bases lay in between. The CDR3 sequence is 14 residues long. CDR3 amino acids: CASSASGRPMEAFF. The CDR3 DNA reads as TGTGCCAGCAGTGCGTCCGGGAGACCCATGGAAGCTTTCTTT.

The table lists this clone with a count of one. The chain's CDR3 is CAWSGTRDSPLHF. The DNA for the CDR3 is TGTGCCTGGTCCGGGACCAGAGATTCACCCCTCCACTTT. The V call is TRBV30, the J call TRBJ1-6, with TRBD1 as a possible D gene (5 bases). Looked up from germline, CDR1 is GTSNPN and CDR2 is SVGIG (reference sequence). This CDR3 has 13 residues. The V end lost 5 bases, the J end lost 8 bases, and 13 bases lay between the germline ends.

This clone was seen a handful of times. Additional DNA sequences in this sample encode the identical CDR3. V usage is TRBV6-6 and J usage is TRBJ1-2; 8 bases fit TRBD1. V was pared by 0 bases and J by 2 bases, with 2 bases of the junction left unmatched. This CDR3 region has 15 residues. Germline V lookup: CDR1 MNHNY, CDR2 SVGAGI (reference sequence). The CDR3 coding sequence is TGTGCCAGCAGTTACTCCGGACAGGGAAACTATGGCTACACCTTC. Its protein product is CASSYSGQGNYGYTF.

J is TRBJ2-3 and V is TRBV11-2; 8 bases agree with TRBD2. Per germline, CDR1 SGHAT and CDR2 FQNNGV. CDR3 size: 15 residues. Unmatched junction bases numbered 8, after V lost 4 bases and J lost 5 bases. The DNA for the CDR3 is TGTGCCAGCAGCTCACCGGGACTAGTGAAAGATACGCAGTATTTT. Translated, it gives CASSSPGLVKDTQYF. The complete variable domain, with remaining parts taken from reference TRBV11-2 and TRBJ2-3, reads EAGVAQSPRYKIIEKRQSVAFWCNPISGHATLYWYQQILGQGPKLLIQFQNNGVVDDSQLPKDRFSAERLKGVDSTLKIQPAKLEDSAVYLCASSSPGLVKDTQYFGPGTRLTVL.

The chain employs TRBV29-1 and TRBJ2-1; 10 bases are shared with TRBD2. V shed 7 bases and J 4 bases; nucleotides not matched to a gene: 10. The CDR3 sequence is 15 residues long. CDR1 and CDR2 (germline): SQVTM, ANQGSEA. The CDR3, as DNA: TGCAGCGCCTCCACTAGCGGGGTCACTTACAATGAGCAGTTCTTC. Translating it yields CSASTSGVTYNEQFF.

This clone was counted only a few times. The gene calls are TRBV5-1 and TRBJ2-2; weak D call: TRBD2 (6 bases). V gave up 0 bases and J gave up 0 bases, with 15 bases separating them. CDR1 is SGHRS and CDR2 is YFSETQ in the germline V gene. The CDR3 has 18 residues. In DNA, the CDR3 is TGCGCCAGCAGCTTGGCCCCCGGGGAGGCTTCGAACACCGGGGAGCTGTTTTTT. Its translation: CASSLAPGEASNTGELFF.

The chain joins TRBV5-1 to TRBJ1-2, with 8 bases aligning to TRBD1. The CDR3 has 15 residues. Germline V gives CDR1 SGHRS, CDR2 YFSETQ. With V trimmed by 4 bases and J by 4 bases, 9 bases remained unmatched. CDR3 in DNA: TGCGCCAGCAGCGTCGACAGGGGAGAGGGCTATGGCTACACCTTC. It is translated as CASSVDRGEGYGYTF.

V usage is TRBV2 and J usage is TRBJ1-3; tentative D call: TRBD1 (6 bases). CDR3 size: 15 residues. With 11 bases removed from V and 5 bases from J, the gap between germline ends came to 22 bases. Germline V CDR1 and CDR2: SNHLY, FYNNEI. CDR3 residues: CASAWGSGDRNTIYF. The CDR3 DNA sequence: TGTGCCTCAGCATGGGGATCCGGGGACAGAAACACCATATATTTT.

The chain links TRBV11-2 to TRBJ2-7; 7 bases map to TRBD2. V shed 11 bases and J 0 bases; nucleotides not matched to a gene: 7. CDR1 is SGHAT, CDR2 FQNNGV, per germline. The CDR3 sequence is 13 residues long. CDR3 bases: TGTGCCTGGGGCGGGAGATCCTCCTACGAGCAGTACTTC. Translating it yields CAWGGRSSYEQYF.

The gene calls are TRBV18 and TRBJ2-3; 13 bases are shared with TRBD2. Unmatched junction bases numbered 5, after V lost 3 bases and J lost 2 bases. The CDR3 totals 17 residues. The V gene's germline CDR1 is KGHSH and CDR2 LQKENI. CDR3 sequence reads: CASSPLGTSGITDTQYF. CDR3 coding DNA: TGTGCCAGCTCACCTCTCGGGACTAGCGGGATCACAGATACGCAGTATTTT.

The rearrangement joins TRBV6-6 to TRBJ2-1; perhaps TRBD2 as D (6 bases). The V end was cut by 2 bases, the J end by 10 bases, with 6 bases between. The CDR3 has 11 residues. From germline, CDR1 is MNHNY and CDR2 SVGAGI (reference sequence). The CDR3 is CASSYGGEQFF. In nucleotides, the CDR3 is TGTGCCAGCAGTTACGGGGGGGAGCAGTTCTTC.

This chain connects TRBV19 to TRBJ2-4; D unclear. In germline, CDR1 is LNHDA, CDR2 SQIVND (reference sequence). V dropped 6 bases and J dropped 5 bases, with 8 bases sitting between them. The CDR3 loop spans 12 amino acids. The CDR3 reads CASSPIQNIQYF. The CDR3 DNA follows: TGTGCCAGTAGCCCGATCCAAAACATTCAGTACTTC.

This chain uses TRBV4-2 with TRBJ2-5, with D perhaps TRBD1 or TRBD2 (5 bases each). CDR1 is LGHNA and CDR2 is YNFKEQ in the germline V gene. Trimming cost V 1 base and J 0 bases, with 9 bases left between them. The CDR3 totals 15 residues. The CDR3 coding sequence is TGTGCCAGCAGCCAAGTTTGGGGGTACCAAGAGACCCAGTACTTC. The encoded protein is CASSQVWGYQETQYF.

The V and J genes are TRBV5-1 and TRBJ1-2, with 9 nucleotides matching TRBD1. The germline V gene has CDR1 SGHRS and CDR2 YFSETQ. The CDR3 is 15 residues long. J was trimmed by 1 base and V by 3 bases; bases with no gene match: 4. In nucleotides, the CDR3 is TGCGCCAGCAGCTCCGGGACAGGGATTAACTATGGCTACACCTTC. This sequence encodes CASSSGTGINYGYTF.